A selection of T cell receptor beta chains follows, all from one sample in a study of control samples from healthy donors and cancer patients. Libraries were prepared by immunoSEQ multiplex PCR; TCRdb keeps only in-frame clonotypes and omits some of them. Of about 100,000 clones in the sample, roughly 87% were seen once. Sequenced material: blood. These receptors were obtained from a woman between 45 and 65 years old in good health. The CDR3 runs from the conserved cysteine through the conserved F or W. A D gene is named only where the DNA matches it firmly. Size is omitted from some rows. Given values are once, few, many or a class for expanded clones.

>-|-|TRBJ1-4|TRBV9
CASNPGDGSNEKLFF
TGTGCCAGCAACCCAGGGGACGGATCTAATGAAAAACTGTTTTTT
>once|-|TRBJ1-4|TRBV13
CASSFMETNEKLFF
TGTGCCAGCAGCTTTATGGAAACTAATGAAAAACTGTTTTTT
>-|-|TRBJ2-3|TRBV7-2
CASSTTGPDTQYF
TGTGCCAGCAGCACCACCGGTCCAGATACGCAGTATTTT
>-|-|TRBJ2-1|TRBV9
CASSVGGINEQFF
TGTGCCAGCAGCGTAGGGGGAATCAATGAGCAGTTCTTC
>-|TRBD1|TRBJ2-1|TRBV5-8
CASNLGQVYNEQFF
TGTGCCAGCAATCTAGGACAGGTCTACAATGAGCAGTTCTTC
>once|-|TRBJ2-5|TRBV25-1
CASSGLSGGQETQYF
TGTGCCAGCAGTGGCTTATCAGGGGGGCAAGAGACCCAGTACTTC
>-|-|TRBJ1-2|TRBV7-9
CASSLGSGWYGYTF
TGTGCCAGCAGCTTAGGGTCAGGGTGGTATGGCTACACCTTC
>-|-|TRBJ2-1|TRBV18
CASSPQGGAEQFF
TGTGCCAGCTCACCCCAGGGTGGTGCTGAGCAGTTCTTC
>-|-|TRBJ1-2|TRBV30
CATQGFGTDYGYTF
TGTGCCACGCAGGGGTTTGGGACCGACTATGGCTACACCTTC
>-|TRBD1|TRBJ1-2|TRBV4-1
CASSQSFLRQGQGGDYGYTF
TGCGCCAGCAGCCAAAGTTTCTTAAGACAGGGCCAAGGGGGGGACTATGGCTACACCTTC
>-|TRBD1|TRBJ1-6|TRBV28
CATTTGGYLTKPNSPLHF
TGTGCCACTACGACAGGGGGCTATCTCACGAAACCCAATTCACCCCTCCACTTT
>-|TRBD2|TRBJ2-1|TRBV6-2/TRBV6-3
CASSYGLAGANEQFF
TGTGCCAGCAGTTACGGCCTAGCGGGGGCCAATGAGCAGTTCTTC
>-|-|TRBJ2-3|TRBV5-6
CASSLARNSTDTQYF
TGTGCCAGCAGCTTGGCACGGAATAGCACAGATACGCAGTATTTT
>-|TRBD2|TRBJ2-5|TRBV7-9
CASRPLGLAGGETQYF
TGTGCCAGCAGACCCCTCGGACTAGCGGGGGGAGAGACCCAGTACTTC
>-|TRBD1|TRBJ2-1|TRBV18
CASSPETGGDEQFF
TGTGCCAGCTCACCAGAGACAGGGGGTGATGAGCAGTTCTTC
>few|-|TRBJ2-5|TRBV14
CASSLNRAQETQYF
TGTGCCAGCAGCCTGAACAGGGCGCAAGAGACCCAGTACTTC
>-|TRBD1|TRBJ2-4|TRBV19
CASSTWGTGTGIAKNIQYF
TGTGCCAGTAGTACGTGGGGGACAGGGACGGGCATAGCCAAAAACATTCAGTACTTC
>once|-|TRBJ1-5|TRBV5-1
CASSLVPYQPQHF
TGCGCCAGCAGTCTTGTTCCCTATCAGCCCCAGCATTTT
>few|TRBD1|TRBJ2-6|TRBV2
CASSDRGKGANVLTF
TGTGCCAGCAGCGACAGGGGAAAGGGGGCCAACGTCCTGACTTTC
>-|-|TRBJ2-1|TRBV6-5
CASSYSRGGYNEQFF
TGTGCCAGCAGTTACTCCCGAGGGGGGTACAATGAGCAGTTCTTC
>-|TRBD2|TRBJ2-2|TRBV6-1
CASSGLAGATNTGELFF
TGTGCCAGCAGTGGACTAGCGGGGGCCACGAACACCGGGGAGCTGTTTTTT
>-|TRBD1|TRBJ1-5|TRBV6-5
CASSLQGASQPQHF
TGTGCCAGCAGCCTACAGGGGGCGAGTCAGCCCCAGCATTTT
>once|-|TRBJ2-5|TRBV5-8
CASNPWGRRETQYF
TGTGCCAGCAACCCTTGGGGGAGGCGAGAGACCCAGTACTTC
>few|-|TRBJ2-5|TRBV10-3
CAISETERETQYF
TGTGCCATCAGTGAAACGGAGAGGGAGACCCAGTACTTC
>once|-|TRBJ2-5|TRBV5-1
CASSLDQAIGGETQYF
TGCGCCAGCAGCTTGGATCAGGCCATCGGGGGTGAGACCCAGTACTTC
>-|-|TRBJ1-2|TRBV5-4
CASSLDRGRADGYTF
TGTGCCAGCAGCTTGGATCGGGGGAGGGCGGATGGCTACACCTTC
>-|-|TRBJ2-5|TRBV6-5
CASSTDFGETQYF
TGTGCCAGCAGTACGGACTTTGGAGAGACCCAGTACTTC
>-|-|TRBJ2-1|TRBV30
CAWSAGNDPYNEQFF
TGTGCCTGGAGTGCCGGAAACGACCCCTACAATGAGCAGTTCTTC
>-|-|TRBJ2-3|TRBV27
CASAGSGHTQYF
TGTGCCAGCGCGGGGTCGGGACATACGCAGTATTTT
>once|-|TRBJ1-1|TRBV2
CASRERSRQPEAFF
TGTGCCAGCAGAGAGAGAAGCCGACAGCCTGAAGCTTTCTTT
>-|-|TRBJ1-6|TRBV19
CASSRWREQGLNSPLHF
TGTGCCAGTAGCAGGTGGAGGGAACAGGGCTTAAATTCACCCCTCCACTTT
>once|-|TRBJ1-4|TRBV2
CASRVGAEKLFF
TGTGCCAGCAGAGTCGGAGCTGAAAAACTGTTTTTT
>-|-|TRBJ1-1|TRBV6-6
CASSYSRGDTEAFF
TGTGCCAGCAGTTACTCGCGAGGGGACACTGAAGCTTTCTTT
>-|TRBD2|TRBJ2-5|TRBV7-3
CASSSPSGSLETQYF
TGTGCCAGCAGCTCCCCTAGCGGGAGTTTGGAGACCCAGTACTTC
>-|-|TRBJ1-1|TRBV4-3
CASSQGLTVNTEAFF
TGCGCCAGCAGCCAGGGACTGACCGTGAACACTGAAGCTTTCTTT
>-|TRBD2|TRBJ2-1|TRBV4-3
CASSQVASGEDNEQFF
TGCGCCAGCAGCCAAGTTGCTAGCGGAGAGGACAATGAGCAGTTCTTC
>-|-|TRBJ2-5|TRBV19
CASSSPDGTQYF
TGTGCCAGTAGTTCGCCAGATGGGACCCAGTACTTC
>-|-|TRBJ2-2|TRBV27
CASMGHRRTGELFF
TGTGCCAGCATGGGACACCGGCGAACCGGGGAGCTGTTTTTT
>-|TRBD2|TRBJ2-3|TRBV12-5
CASGLGLAGISDTQYF
TGTGCTAGTGGTCTGGGACTAGCGGGAATCTCAGATACGCAGTATTTT
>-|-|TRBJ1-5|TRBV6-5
CASNVDGYSNQPQHF
TGTGCCAGCAATGTCGACGGCTATAGCAATCAGCCCCAGCATTTT